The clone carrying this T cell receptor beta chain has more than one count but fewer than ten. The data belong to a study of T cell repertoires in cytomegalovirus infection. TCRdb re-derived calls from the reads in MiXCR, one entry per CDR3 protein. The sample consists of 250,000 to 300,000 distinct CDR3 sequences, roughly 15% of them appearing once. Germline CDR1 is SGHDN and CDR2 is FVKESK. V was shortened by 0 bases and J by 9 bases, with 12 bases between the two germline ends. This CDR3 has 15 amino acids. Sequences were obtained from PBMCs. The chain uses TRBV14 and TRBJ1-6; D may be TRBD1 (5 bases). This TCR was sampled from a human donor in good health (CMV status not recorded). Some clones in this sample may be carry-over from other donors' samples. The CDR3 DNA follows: TGTGCCAGCAGCCAAGAAACAGGCCGAGGTTCACCCCTCCACTTT. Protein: CASSQETGRGSPLHF.